What follows are 23 T cell receptor beta chains derived from one specimen sequenced in a study of identical twins. TCRdb re-analysed the 5' RACE reads in MiXCR, keeping a single row per CDR3 protein. Among 300,000 to 350,000 distinct CDR3 sequences listed, over 9% were seen once. These data also featured in a second study, about yellow fever vaccine responses in identical twins.

Sequences were obtained from CD8+ T cells sorted from blood. The receptors were sampled from a woman aged 18-29 years in good health.

The chain uses TRBV7-8 and TRBJ2-3; 7 bases are a match to TRBD2. CDR1 is SGHVS, CDR2 FQNEAQ, per germline. The CDR3 is 14 amino acids. The ends lost 1 base at V and 10 bases at J; junction bases unmatched: 8. The CDR3 DNA follows: TGTGCCAGCAGCTTAGGGGGGGGTGGGGCATCGCAGTATTTT. This gives the protein CASSLGGGGASQYF.

This clonotype was observed a handful of times. The chain carries TRBV28 and TRBJ2-7; 13 bases map to TRBD2. The CDR3 is 16 residues long. The V gene's germline CDR1 is MDHEN and CDR2 SYDVKM. After removal of 6 bases from V and 5 bases from J, the junction contained 10 bases not matched to a gene. Written as DNA, the CDR3 is TGTGCCAGCAGCCTCGGACTAGCGGGAGTGGGGGACGAGCAGTACTTC. Its protein is CASSLGLAGVGDEQYF.

The V gene is TRBV2, the J gene TRBJ2-3; 9 bases agree with TRBD2. The germline V gene encodes CDR1 SNHLY and CDR2 FYNNEI. The CDR3 extends over 17 amino acids. J lost 0 bases, V lost 3 bases, and 7 bases had no gene match. The CDR3 loop is CASSDAGLAPSTDTQYF. The CDR3, as DNA: TGTGCCAGCAGTGACGCGGGACTAGCCCCGAGCACAGATACGCAGTATTTT.

CDR3 protein: CASSTWGGQGGEQYV. Written as DNA, the CDR3 is TGTGCCAGCAGCACCTGGGGCGGACAGGGTGGCGAGCAGTACGTC. The gene calls are TRBV5-4 and TRBJ2-7; 8 positions agree with TRBD1. Germline V gene lookup returns CDR1 SGHNT and CDR2 YYREEE (reference sequence). The V segment lost 4 bases and the J segment 6 bases; nucleotides outside the gene matches: 12. This CDR3 comprises 15 residues.

This clonotype was found a few times. The chain links TRBV10-2 to TRBJ2-3; 7 nucleotides align to TRBD2. CDR1 is WSHSY, CDR2 SAAADI, per germline. CDR3 length: 14 amino acids. With V trimmed by 8 bases and J by 0 bases, 5 bases remained unmatched. CDR3 protein: CASRSSGSTDTQYF. In DNA form, the CDR3 reads TGCGCCAGCCGGTCTAGCGGCAGCACAGATACGCAGTATTTT.

The chain combines TRBV2 with TRBJ2-7, with D maybe TRBD1 (5 bases). CDR3 length equals 12 residues. CDR1 and CDR2 from the germline V gene are SNHLY and FYNNEI. V shed 7 bases and J shed 5 bases, with 12 bases lying between them. DNA of the CDR3: TGTGCCAGCAAGGGCAGGGCCCACGAGCAGTACTTC. Protein product: CASKGRAHEQYF.

The chain recombines TRBV9 with TRBJ2-7; 12 nucleotides align to TRBD2. The CDR3 length is 16 residues. The germline CDR1 and CDR2 sequences are SGDLS and YYNGEE. V lost 0 bases to trimming and J lost 4 bases; unmatched junction nucleotides: 5. The CDR3 sequence: CASSVEASGRVYEQYF. The CDR3 DNA reads TGTGCCAGCAGCGTAGAGGCTAGCGGGAGGGTATACGAGCAGTACTTC.

This clonotype appeared a few times. The chain carries TRBV4-1 and TRBJ2-7, with TRBD2 identical over 7 bases. Germline V lookup: CDR1 MGHRA, CDR2 YSYEKL. The CDR3 extends over 15 amino acids. V gave up 2 bases and J gave up 4 bases; unmatched junction bases: 8. CDR3 protein: CASSQRTGGWYEQYF. CDR3 in DNA: TGCGCCAGCAGCCAACGAACGGGAGGTTGGTACGAGCAGTACTTC.

The J gene is TRBJ2-3, the V gene TRBV6-5; TRBD1 agrees at 7 bases. The length of the CDR3 is 14 residues. After removal of 4 bases from V and 5 bases from J, the junction contained 6 bases not matched to a gene. The germline V gene encodes CDR1 MNHEY and CDR2 SVGAGI. CDR3 sequence: CASSFGQAEDTQYF. As DNA, the CDR3 is TGTGCCAGCAGTTTCGGACAGGCTGAAGATACGCAGTATTTT.

The CDR3 region has the DNA TGCAGTGCAACTACAGGGGTCTCCTACGAGCAGTACTTC. Its protein is CSATTGVSYEQYF. The chain recombines TRBV20-1 with TRBJ2-7; TRBD1 matches at 7 bases. Per germline, CDR1 DFQATT and CDR2 SNEGSKA (reference sequence). V gave up 6 bases and J gave up 0 bases; unmatched junction bases: 5. This CDR3 spans 13 amino acids.

The CDR3 DNA reads TGTGCCAGCAGTTGGCTCGACGAGACCCAGTACTTC. It encodes CASSWLDETQYF. This chain joins TRBV6-2 or TRBV6-3 and TRBJ2-5, with no clear D. CDR1 MNHEY and CDR2 SVGEGT come from the germline V gene. The ends were cut back, 4 bases at V and 5 bases at J, with 8 bases in the middle. CDR3 length equals 12 residues.

This clonotype occurred a few times. The chain links TRBV4-1 to TRBJ1-2; D is uncertain. Trimming left V 0 bases short and J 0 bases short, with 8 bases between. This CDR3 is built from 15 residues. The germline V gene encodes CDR1 MGHRA and CDR2 YSYEKL. This CDR3 is CASSQERVSNYGYTF. The CDR3 DNA reads TGCGCCAGCAGCCAAGAAAGGGTATCTAACTATGGCTACACCTTC.

This clonotype occurred a few times. The chain links TRBV4-1 to TRBJ2-3; D is unclear. V was clipped by 4 bases and J by 5 bases, with 13 bases between them. The CDR3 has 14 residues. Germline V gives CDR1 MGHRA, CDR2 YSYEKL. CDR3 coding DNA: TGCGCCAGCAGCCTAGACCAATTAAGAGATACGCAGTATTTT. Protein product: CASSLDQLRDTQYF.

This clonotype was observed at least ten times. The chain joins TRBV11-2 to TRBJ2-3, with D possibly matching TRBD2 (6 bases). Trimming took 0 bases from V and 1 from J, leaving 11 bases between them. The germline V gene has CDR1 SGHAT and CDR2 FQNNGV. The CDR3 totals 16 residues. The CDR3 region has the DNA TGTGCCAGCAGCTTAGAAGCCGGGAGTGGCACAGATACGCAGTATTTT. Translation gives CASSLEAGSGTDTQYF.

The chain is built from TRBV10-3 and TRBJ1-1, with no clear D. Germline V gene lookup returns CDR1 ENHRY and CDR2 SYGVKD. With 2 bases removed from V and 8 bases from J, the gap between germline ends came to 6 bases. CDR3 length: 11 residues. CDR3: CAISEGHEAFF. The CDR3 DNA reads TGTGCCATCAGTGAGGGTCACGAAGCTTTCTTT.

The chain recombines TRBV28 with TRBJ1-6, with TRBD1 identical over 7 bases. The trim removed 7 bases at V and 9 bases at J, leaving 9 bases unmatched. Germline V lookup: CDR1 MDHEN, CDR2 SYDVKM. The CDR3 has 14 residues. The CDR3 nucleotides read TGTGCCAGCACCCGACAGGGTCTAGGTTCACCCCTCCACTTT. This codes for CASTRQGLGSPLHF.

The CDR3 sequence is CASSQGQGARGYTF. CDR3 bases: TGCGCCAGCAGCCAAGGTCAGGGGGCCCGGGGCTACACCTTC. The chain links TRBV4-1 to TRBJ1-2; 8 nucleotides line up with TRBD1. J lost 8 bases, V lost 1 base, and 6 bases had no gene match. The CDR3 consists of 14 residues. CDR1 and CDR2 from the germline V gene are MGHRA and YSYEKL.

The V and J genes are TRBV6-1 and TRBJ2-1; D is unresolved. This CDR3 has 13 residues. V lost 2 bases to trimming and J lost 4 bases, with 6 bases between them. Germline V CDR1 and CDR2: MNHNS, SASEGT. This CDR3 is CASSEPEYNEQFF. CDR3 DNA sequence: TGTGCCAGCAGTGAACCGGAATACAATGAGCAGTTCTTC.

This clonotype has a count of ten or more. The chain combines TRBV12-3 or TRBV12-4 with TRBJ2-1, with TRBD2 matching over 7 bases. V was pared by 6 bases and J by 6 bases, with 14 bases of the junction left unmatched. The CDR3 has 16 residues. CDR3 protein: CASSGGTTSLPNEQFF. The CDR3 coding sequence is TGTGCCAGCAGCGGTGGGACGACTAGCCTCCCCAATGAGCAGTTCTTC.

This clonotype was seen once. The genes are TRBV29-1 and TRBJ2-1; 9 nucleotides agree with TRBD2. This CDR3 has 15 amino acids. Germline CDR1 SQVTM, CDR2 ANQGSEA. V trimming: 6 bases; J trimming: 5 bases; junction bases outside the gene matches: 11. In DNA, the CDR3 is TGCAGCGTGCTTCTTTATAGCGGGAGAAACAATGAGCAGTTCTTC. As protein: CSVLLYSGRNNEQFF.

V usage is TRBV7-6 and J usage is TRBJ2-7, with TRBD2 identical over 10 bases. Trimming at V came to 5 bases and at J to 3 bases, leaving 1 base not matched to a gene. CDR3 length equals 13 residues. Germline CDR1 is SGHVS and CDR2 is FNYEAQ. CDR3: CASSRTSGYEQYF. The CDR3 DNA reads as TGTGCCAGCAGCCGGACTAGCGGCTACGAGCAGTACTTC. The full variable domain, completed using reference TRBV7-6 and TRBJ2-7, is GAGVSQSPRYKVTKRGQDVALRCDPISGHVSLYWYRQALGQGPEFLTYFNYEAQQDKSGLPNDRFSAERPEGSISTLTIQRTEQRDSAMYRCASSRTSGYEQYFGPGTRLTVT.

V is TRBV21-1 and J is TRBJ2-7; the D segment call TRBD1 is taken from the table without a DNA check. TRBV21-1 is given as a pseudogene. CDR3 length equals 14 residues. CDR3 coding DNA: TGTGCCAGCAGCAAAGTGGCAGGGATAGACGAGCAGTACGTC. Its protein is CASSKVAGIDEQYV.

This clonotype came up a few times. This rearrangement joins TRBV5-6 to TRBJ2-5, with D maybe TRBD2 (6 bases). Germline V gives CDR1 SGHDT, CDR2 YYEEEE. The CDR3 is made up of 15 amino acids. V was cut by 2 bases and J by 0 bases, with 11 bases left in between. The CDR3 coding sequence is TGTGCCAGCAGCTTAGGACTACAGTACCAAGAGACCCAGTACTTC. Its protein product is CASSLGLQYQETQYF.